What follows are 25 T cell receptor beta chains derived from one specimen sequenced in a study of blood T cell repertoires in COVID-19. Method: immunoSEQ multiplex PCR; TCRdb's copy keeps in-frame clones and lacks some. In the table there are about 310,000 clones, about 88% of which are singletons. Sequenced sample: PBMCs or T cells enriched from blood (not recorded which). These receptors were taken from a woman aged 40 to 50 who had recovered from COVID-19.

The chain has TRBV24-1 and TRBJ2-7; perhaps TRBD1 as D (7 bases). The V end lost 2 bases, the J end lost 6 bases, and 19 bases lay between the germline ends. The germline V gene encodes CDR1 KGHDR and CDR2 SFDVKD. This CDR3 spans 16 amino acids. Here the CDR3 reads CATSDSSGGRAGEQYF. The CDR3 region has the DNA TGTGCCACCAGTGATTCATCAGGGGGGCGAGCGGGCGAGCAGTACTTC.

This clone has only a few counts. The chain joins TRBV6-5 to TRBJ2-5; perhaps TRBD2 as D (7 bases). The germline V and J ends were trimmed by 6 bases and 5 bases, with 10 bases remaining between them. Germline values: CDR1 MNHEY, CDR2 SVGAGI. CDR3 length: 12 residues. In DNA, the CDR3 is TGTGCCAGCAGCTGGGGGGGCGAGACCCAGTACTTC. Translated, it gives CASSWGGETQYF.

The rearrangement links TRBV24-1 to TRBJ2-6, with a weak D call TRBD2 (6 bases). Per the germline V gene, CDR1 is KGHDR and CDR2 is SFDVKD. This CDR3 contains 22 residues. V was cut by 5 bases and J by 4 bases, with 32 bases left in between. CDR3 in amino acids: CATSALRPPSAQLPLGANVLTF. The CDR3 region has the DNA TGTGCCACCAGTGCCCTAAGGCCCCCTAGCGCGCAGCTGCCTCTGGGGGCCAACGTCCTGACTTTC.

This sequence joins TRBV30 and TRBJ1-2; tentative D call: TRBD1 (5 bases). Germline values: CDR1 GTSNPN, CDR2 SVGIG (reference sequence). This CDR3 has 14 amino acids. Trimming cost V 7 bases and J 10 bases, with 25 bases left between them. DNA for the CDR3: TGTGCCTCTGCTCGGACGGTTGGGGCGGACCACTACACCTTC. Protein sequence: CASARTVGADHYTF.

The CDR3 region is CASSQTPGNEQFF. The CDR3 DNA follows: TGCGCCAGCAGCCAGACCCCAGGCAATGAGCAGTTCTTC. The chain links TRBV5-1 to TRBJ2-1; no clear D. Germline CDR1 reads SGHRS; CDR2 reads YFSETQ. V lost 4 bases to trimming and J lost 6 bases, with 11 bases between them. The CDR3 totals 13 residues.

This chain joins TRBV9 and TRBJ2-7; TRBD1 agrees at 11 bases. Germline CDR1 reads SGDLS; CDR2 reads YYNGEE. The trim removed 3 bases at V and 5 bases at J, leaving 13 bases unmatched. The CDR3 is made up of 17 amino acids. The CDR3 DNA sequence: TGTGCCAGCAGCGGCCCCAACTGGACAGGGGGCTTCGACGAGCAGTACTTC. Translated: CASSGPNWTGGFDEQYF.

The CDR3 coding sequence is TGTGCCAGCAGTCCTACCCCTTCCGGGGCGGGGGGGCCCAGAGAGCAGTTCTTC. Protein product: CASSPTPSGAGGPREQFF. V and J are TRBV6-6 and TRBJ2-1; TRBD2 matches 9 bases. Germline trimming cut 5 bases from V and 10 bases from J; bases unmatched to any gene: 21. The CDR3 covers 18 residues. CDR1 is MNHNY and CDR2 is SVGAGI in the germline V gene (reference sequence).

The chain links TRBV7-2 to TRBJ2-1; D might be TRBD1 (5 bases). The CDR3 is 15 residues long. The V end lost 2 bases, the J end lost 6 bases, and 14 bases lay between the germline ends. Germline V gives CDR1 SGHTA, CDR2 FQGNSA. The CDR3 is CASSLFPSQGNEQFF. As DNA, the CDR3 is TGTGCCAGCAGCTTATTCCCCAGTCAGGGCAATGAGCAGTTCTTC.

The V and J genes are TRBV30 and TRBJ2-3, with 7 bases identical to TRBD2. Trimming took 8 bases from V and 3 from J; bases not matched to a gene: 20. This CDR3 has 17 amino acids. Germline V gene sequence: CDR1 GTSNPN, CDR2 SVGIG (reference sequence). The DNA for the CDR3 is TGTGCCCGGGGGGAGTACAGGAGCAGTTCCCGAACAGATACGCAGTATTTT. It specifies CARGEYRSSSRTDTQYF.

This clone was detected a few times. This rearrangement joins TRBV2 to TRBJ1-2, with D possibly being TRBD1 (6 bases). With 5 bases removed from V and 8 bases from J, the gap between germline ends came to 18 bases. CDR1 and CDR2 (germline): SNHLY, FYNNEI. CDR3 length: 14 residues. CDR3 protein: CASSPSGTLIGYTF. The CDR3 DNA reads as TGTGCCAGCAGTCCTTCTGGGACACTTATCGGCTACACCTTC.

This clone is a singleton in its sample. The chain carries TRBV19 and TRBJ1-6; 8 bases fit TRBD1. This CDR3 has 14 amino acids. Germline V gene sequence: CDR1 LNHDA, CDR2 SQIVND (reference sequence). The ends lost 5 bases at V and 9 bases at J; junction bases unmatched: 6. DNA for the CDR3: TGTGCCAGTAGTGCAGACAGGGGTGGTTCACCCCTCCACTTT. Its translation is CASSADRGGSPLHF. Variable domain in full (rest from reference TRBV19 and TRBJ1-6): DGGITQSPKYLFRKEGQNVTLSCEQNLNHDAMYWYRQDPGQGLRLIYYSQIVNDFQKGDIAEGYSVSREKKESFPLTVTSAQKNPTAFYLCASSADRGGSPLHFGNGTRLTVT.

J is TRBJ2-7 and V is TRBV5-4, with 7 bases identical to TRBD2. Unmatched junction bases numbered 9, after V lost 1 base and J lost 2 bases. Germline V lookup: CDR1 SGHNT, CDR2 YYREEE (reference sequence). The CDR3 consists of 16 residues. CDR3 sequence reads: CASSLLGSGLTYEQYF. In nucleotides, the CDR3 is TGTGCCAGCAGCTTGCTAGGTAGCGGGTTAACCTACGAGCAGTACTTC.

This clone was seen a few times. This chain joins TRBV18 and TRBJ1-4; 7 bases are a match to TRBD1. Germline-derived CDR1 and CDR2 are KGHSH and LQKENI. J was trimmed by 0 bases and V by 6 bases; bases with no gene match: 4. This CDR3 region has 15 residues. CDR3 loop: CASSPGQATNEKLFF. In DNA, the CDR3 is TGTGCCAGCTCGCCCGGACAGGCAACTAATGAAAAACTGTTTTTT.

The chain employs TRBV19 and TRBJ2-1, with 11 nucleotides matching TRBD2. The ends lost 4 bases at V and 9 bases at J; junction bases unmatched: 5. CDR1 and CDR2 from the germline V gene are LNHDA and SQIVND (reference sequence). The CDR3 is made up of 14 amino acids. The CDR3 region is CASSTSSGRSEQFF. The CDR3 DNA reads TGTGCCAGTAGTACGTCTAGCGGGAGGTCTGAGCAGTTCTTC.

The rearrangement links TRBV18 to TRBJ2-2; D remains ambiguous. Germline CDR1 and CDR2: KGHSH and LQKENI. Trimming removed 3 bases at V and 0 bases at J, with 5 bases between. This CDR3 comprises 14 residues. CDR3 in DNA: TGTGCCAGCTCACCGGGCTCGAACACCGGGGAGCTGTTTTTT. Translating it yields CASSPGSNTGELFF. Combining the CDR3 with reference TRBV18 and TRBJ2-2 gives the whole variable domain NAGVMQNPRHLVRRRGQEARLRCSPMKGHSHVYWYRQLPEEGLKFMVYLQKENIIDESGMPKERFSAEFPKEGPSILRIQQVVRGDSAAYFCASSPGSNTGELFFGEGSRLTVL.

The chain recombines TRBV11-2 with TRBJ2-1, with 10 bases lining up with TRBD2. The germline gives CDR1 SGHAT, CDR2 FQNNGV. V shed 8 bases and J 6 bases; nucleotides not matched to a gene: 13. This CDR3 is built from 16 residues. This CDR3 is CASEFEGLATGNEQFF. In DNA form, the CDR3 reads TGTGCCAGCGAATTTGAGGGACTAGCGACGGGCAATGAGCAGTTCTTC.

The chain combines TRBV3-1 (or the pseudogene TRBV3-2) with TRBJ2-1, with TRBD2 matching over 9 bases. This CDR3 comprises 20 residues. Germline trimming cut 0 bases from V and 7 bases from J; bases unmatched to any gene: 19. Germline assignment: CDR1 LGHDT and CDR2 YNNKEL (reference sequence). The CDR3 coding sequence is TGTGCCAGCAGCCAAGAGGTGCGGGGGGGAGCTATCCCGACGCTGAATGAGCAGTTCTTC. Encoded protein: CASSQEVRGGAIPTLNEQFF.

The CDR3 region is CASSHYRGTGELFF. As DNA, the CDR3 is TGCGCCAGCAGCCACTATCGGGGGACCGGGGAGCTGTTTTTT. The J gene is TRBJ2-2, the V gene TRBV4-3; maybe TRBD2 (6 bases). Trimming left V 3 bases short and J 5 bases short, with 10 bases between. The CDR3 consists of 14 residues. Germline CDR1 reads LGHNA; CDR2 reads YSLEER.

This clone occurred a few times. The J gene is TRBJ1-5, the V gene TRBV19; D gene uncertain. This CDR3 contains 14 residues. Per the germline V gene, CDR1 is LNHDA and CDR2 is SQIVND (reference sequence). V lost 6 bases to trimming and J lost 2 bases, with 11 bases between them. CDR3: CASRQILGNQPQHF. The CDR3 bases are TGTGCCAGTAGGCAGATTCTGGGCAATCAGCCCCAGCATTTT.

The V call is TRBV2, the J call TRBJ2-7; D is possibly TRBD1 (5 bases). CDR3 length: 15 residues. Germline V gene sequence: CDR1 SNHLY, CDR2 FYNNEI. The germline V and J ends were trimmed by 8 bases and 0 bases, with 17 bases remaining between them. The CDR3: CASWPMTASSYEQYF. DNA for the CDR3: TGTGCCAGCTGGCCAATGACAGCTAGCTCCTACGAGCAGTACTTC. The whole variable domain, remainder taken from reference TRBV2 and TRBJ2-7, is EPEVTQTPSHQVTQMGQEVILRCVPISNHLYFYWYRQILGQKVEFLVSFYNNEISEKSEIFDDQFSVERPDGSNFTLKIRSTKLEDSAMYFCASWPMTASSYEQYFGPGTRLTVT.

J is TRBJ2-1 and V is TRBV28, with D uncertain. Trimming took off 10 bases at V and 0 bases at J, with 13 bases between the two ends. Germline-derived CDR1 and CDR2 are MDHEN and SYDVKM. This CDR3 spans 14 amino acids. Here the CDR3 reads CATLPPLSYNEQFF. CDR3 sequence (DNA): TGTGCCACCCTACCGCCTCTCTCCTACAATGAGCAGTTCTTC. Based on the CDR3 plus reference TRBV28 and TRBJ2-1, the full variable domain is DVKVTQSSRYLVKRTGEKVFLECVQDMDHENMFWYRQDPGLGLRLIYFSYDVKMKEKGDIPEGYSVSREKKERFSLILESASTNQTSMYLCATLPPLSYNEQFFGPGTRLTVL.

The CDR3 sequence is CASSLRDSSNQPQHF. As DNA, the CDR3 is TGCGCCAGCAGTCTTCGGGACAGTAGCAATCAGCCCCAGCATTTT. The rearrangement uses TRBV23-1 and TRBJ1-5; 7 bases line up with TRBD1. TRBV23-1 is sorted into the ORF group, with uncertain function. The CDR3 sequence is 15 residues long. The junction had 3 bases not matched to a gene; V was cut back by 4 bases and J by 0 bases.

J is TRBJ2-1 and V is TRBV7-2; 9 positions match TRBD2. Germline-derived CDR1 and CDR2 are SGHTA and FQGNSA. Trimming cost V 3 bases and J 4 bases; bases outside gene matches: 7. The CDR3 extends over 16 amino acids. In nucleotides, the CDR3 is TGTGCCAGCAGCTTCTCGACTAGCGGCCGGTACAATGAGCAGTTCTTC. As protein: CASSFSTSGRYNEQFF.

This sequence joins TRBV14 and TRBJ2-7; TRBD1 matches at 9 bases. This CDR3 has 16 residues. Trimming at V came to 3 bases and at J to 2 bases, leaving 8 bases not matched to a gene. Germline CDR1 SGHDN, CDR2 FVKESK. The chain's CDR3 is CASSHAGQGWAYEQYF. The CDR3 nucleotides are TGTGCCAGCAGCCATGCCGGACAGGGGTGGGCCTACGAGCAGTACTTC.

V usage is TRBV2 and J usage is TRBJ2-2; 7 bases map to TRBD1. Germline CDR1 and CDR2: SNHLY and FYNNEI. V dropped 5 bases and J dropped 5; count of bases not matched to a gene: 5. This CDR3 has 14 residues. The CDR3 DNA sequence: TGTGCCAGCAGTTCGGGACAGCCGACCGGGGAGCTGTTTTTT. It yields the protein CASSSGQPTGELFF.